The subject of this entry is one T cell receptor beta chain. The antigen is unknown. Clones were sequenced by immunoSEQ multiplex PCR, and TCRdb holds only the in-frame ones, with some missing. The table lists about 53,000 clones, approximately 84% of them singletons, with 27% in the top ten. The CDR3 has 15 amino acids. The V and J ends lost 5 bases and 1 base, in that order; junction bases with no gene match: 3. Germline V gene data show CDR1 as SGHTS and CDR2 as YDEGEE. This specimen comes from a study of T cell responses to AZD1222 COVID-19 vaccine. General observations from the study: Spike-specific TCR breadth and depth were elevated following two AZD1222 doses. White British ancestry dominated among donors, who included more females, and clonal diversity was possibly underestimated.

The TCR comes from an adult in good health. The J gene is TRBJ1-5, the V gene TRBV5-8; 10 bases align to TRBD1. The input for sequencing was peripheral blood, taken on day 0 of AZD1222 vaccination. CDR3 nucleotides: TGTGCCAGCAGTCCGGACAGGGGGAGCAATCAGCCCCAGCATTTT. It translates to CASSPDRGSNQPQHF.